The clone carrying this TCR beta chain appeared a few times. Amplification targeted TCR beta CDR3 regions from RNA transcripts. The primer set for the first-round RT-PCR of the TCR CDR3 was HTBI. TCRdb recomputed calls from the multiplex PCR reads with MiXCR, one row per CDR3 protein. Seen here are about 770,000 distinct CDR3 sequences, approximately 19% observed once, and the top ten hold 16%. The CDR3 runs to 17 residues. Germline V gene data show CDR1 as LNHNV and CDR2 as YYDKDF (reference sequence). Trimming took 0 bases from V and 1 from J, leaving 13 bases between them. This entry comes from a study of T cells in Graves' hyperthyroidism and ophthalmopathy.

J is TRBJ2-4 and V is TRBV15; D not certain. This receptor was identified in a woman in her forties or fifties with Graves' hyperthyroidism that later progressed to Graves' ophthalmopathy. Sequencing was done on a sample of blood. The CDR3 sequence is CATSRDHVGPAKNIQYF. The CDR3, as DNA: TGTGCCACCAGCAGAGATCACGTAGGGCCGGCCAAAAACATTCAGTACTTC.